The 28 T cell receptor beta chains in this list originate from one sample, sequenced in a study of T-cell memory formation after mild COVID-19. TCRdb re-called the 5' RACE reads through MiXCR, storing one row per CDR3 protein. The table includes roughly 600,000 distinct CDR3 sequences, about a sixth detected once. The sequencing sample was made of PBMCs or a T cell subset sorted from them (not recorded which). These receptors were collected from an adult woman who had mild COVID-19 (a few samples of this study predate the infection). Cell type and time point are not known.

The chain carries TRBV12-3 or TRBV12-4 and TRBJ1-2, with TRBD1 matching 7 bases. The V and J ends lost 2 bases and 6 bases, in that order; junction bases with no gene match: 9. The CDR3 runs 15 residues. In DNA form, the CDR3 reads TGTGCCAGCAGTTTACACCGGACAGGATATGATGGCTACACCTTC. Encoded protein: CASSLHRTGYDGYTF.

In this sample, this clonotype turned up a few times. The V gene is TRBV6-5, the J gene TRBJ1-1; no firm D call. Germline V gives CDR1 MNHEY, CDR2 SVGAGI. The CDR3 length is 11 residues. The ends were cut back, 3 bases at V and 6 bases at J, with 5 bases in the middle. CDR3 sequence (DNA): TGTGCCAGCAGTTATTTAGCTGAAGCTTTCTTT. Its protein product is CASSYLAEAFF.

The chain has TRBV27 and TRBJ1-1; D gene unclear. From germline, CDR1 is MNHEY and CDR2 SMNVEV (reference sequence). The CDR3 runs 15 residues. V dropped 5 bases and J dropped 5 bases, with 18 bases sitting between them. CDR3 in DNA: TGTGCCAGCAGTCCTGGGGTCAGCCGGAGGACTGAAGCTTTCTTT. Protein sequence: CASSPGVSRRTEAFF.

V is TRBV24-1 and J is TRBJ1-2; TRBD1 agrees at 9 bases. This CDR3 is built from 14 residues. Trimming cost V 7 bases and J 6 bases; bases outside gene matches: 8. From germline, CDR1 is KGHDR and CDR2 SFDVKD. This chain's CDR3 is CATSRDRGIDGYTF. CDR3 DNA sequence: TGTGCCACCAGCCGCGACAGGGGGATAGATGGCTACACCTTC.

The CDR3 here is CASSGGTGGYTEAFF. The CDR3 coding sequence is TGTGCCAGCAGCGGAGGGACAGGGGGTTACACTGAAGCTTTCTTT. The chain employs TRBV11-1 and TRBJ1-1; TRBD1 matches 11 bases. The germline V gene encodes CDR1 SGHAT and CDR2 FQDESV (reference sequence). V gave up 5 bases and J gave up 3 bases; unmatched junction bases: 5. The CDR3 spans 15 residues.

The chain is built from TRBV7-9 and TRBJ2-1; TRBD1 matches 7 bases. The V gene's germline CDR1 is SEHNR and CDR2 FQNEAQ (reference sequence). The trim removed 4 bases at V and 2 bases at J, leaving 5 bases unmatched. This CDR3 has 15 residues. CDR3: CASSSDRVAYNEQFF. Written as DNA, the CDR3 is TGTGCCAGCAGCTCTGACAGGGTAGCCTACAATGAGCAGTTCTTC.

CDR3 in amino acids: CASSYLTGINEQFF. The CDR3 nucleotides are TGTGCCAGCAGTTACCTGACTGGAATTAATGAGCAGTTCTTC. V usage is TRBV6-5 and J usage is TRBJ2-1; no clear D gene. Germline V gene sequence: CDR1 MNHEY, CDR2 SVGAGI. There are 14 residues in the CDR3. V was trimmed by 2 bases and J by 7 bases, leaving 12 bases between them.

V usage is TRBV30 and J usage is TRBJ2-5; 7 bases agree with TRBD2. After removal of 3 bases from V and 4 bases from J, the junction contained 8 bases not matched to a gene. Germline CDR1 is GTSNPN and CDR2 is SVGIG (reference sequence). The CDR3 consists of 14 residues. CDR3 bases: TGTGCCTGGAGCGAAACTTTAGCGGGAGAGACCCAGTACTTC. Residues: CAWSETLAGETQYF.

The chain is built from TRBV7-2 and TRBJ2-2; D is perhaps TRBD1 or TRBD2 (5 bases each). The CDR3 extends over 14 amino acids. V dropped 3 bases and J dropped 3 bases, with 8 bases sitting between them. Germline loops: CDR1 SGHTA, CDR2 FQGNSA. The CDR3 DNA sequence: TGTGCCAGCAGCTTGGGACGGCACACCGGGGAGCTGTTTTTT. Amino acids: CASSLGRHTGELFF.

The genes are TRBV5-5 and TRBJ1-1, with 12 positions matching TRBD1. Germline trimming cut 2 bases from V and 3 bases from J; bases unmatched to any gene: 5. This CDR3 has 16 residues. Germline V lookup: CDR1 SGHKS, CDR2 YYEKEE (reference sequence). CDR3 sequence reads: CASSFRDRGLDTEAFF. The DNA of the CDR3 is TGTGCCAGCAGCTTCCGGGACAGGGGGCTAGACACTGAAGCTTTCTTT.

The V gene is TRBV27, the J gene TRBJ2-7, with 7 bases fitting TRBD2. The CDR3 totals 13 residues. After removal of 8 bases from V and 3 bases from J, the junction contained 7 bases not matched to a gene. Germline CDR1 is MNHEY and CDR2 is SMNVEV (reference sequence). The CDR3 reads CASAAGFGYEQYF. The DNA of the CDR3 is TGTGCCAGCGCAGCGGGGTTCGGCTACGAGCAGTACTTC.

The chain recombines TRBV9 with TRBJ2-7, with D maybe TRBD1 (6 bases). The CDR3 has 15 amino acids. V lost 0 bases and J 1 base, leaving 11 bases between the germline ends. CDR1 and CDR2 from the germline V gene are SGDLS and YYNGEE. The CDR3 sequence is CASSVGQGRSYEQYF. Here the CDR3 DNA reads TGTGCCAGCAGCGTAGGCCAGGGGAGATCCTACGAGCAGTACTTC.

The chain carries TRBV10-3 and TRBJ2-5; 11 nucleotides align to TRBD2. This CDR3 has 16 amino acids. V shed 3 bases and J 1 base; nucleotides not matched to a gene: 4. Germline V lookup: CDR1 ENHRY, CDR2 SYGVKD. The CDR3: CAISDLSGGGQETQYF. The DNA for the CDR3 is TGTGCCATCAGTGACCTTAGCGGGGGGGGCCAAGAGACCCAGTACTTC.

The genes are TRBV9 and TRBJ2-6; 10 nucleotides line up with TRBD1. The length of the CDR3 is 18 residues. Germline CDR1 SGDLS, CDR2 YYNGEE. The junction had 15 bases not matched to a gene; V was cut back by 4 bases and J by 8 bases. The CDR3 DNA sequence: TGTGCCAGCAGCCCCCACCCTCCCGGGACAGGGGTTTCCAACGTCCTGACTTTC. Its protein is CASSPHPPGTGVSNVLTF.

This chain uses TRBV12-3 or TRBV12-4 with TRBJ2-2; D gene uncertain. Deletions cut 6 bases from V and 8 bases from J, with 13 bases between. The CDR3 runs 13 residues. The CDR3 nucleotides read TGTGCCAGCAGCCTTCTGACCGGGGGGGAGCTGTTTTTT. The encoded protein is CASSLLTGGELFF.

This clonotype was counted only a few times. The chain has TRBV7-8 and TRBJ1-2; TRBD1 is a possible D gene (6 bases). V lost 2 bases and J 7 bases, leaving 14 bases between the germline ends. CDR1 is SGHVS and CDR2 is FQNEAQ in the germline V gene. The CDR3 extends over 14 amino acids. This chain's CDR3 is CASSLKGGPRGYTF. CDR3 DNA: TGTGCCAGCAGCTTAAAGGGGGGCCCCCGTGGCTACACCTTC.

This sequence joins TRBV5-1 and TRBJ1-2; 8 bases map to TRBD1. Germline V gives CDR1 SGHRS, CDR2 YFSETQ. The length of the CDR3 is 14 residues. V dropped 0 bases and J dropped 5; count of bases not matched to a gene: 3. The CDR3 loop reads CASSLGTGIYGYTF. CDR3 DNA sequence: TGCGCCAGCAGCTTGGGGACAGGGATTTATGGCTACACCTTC.

The CDR3 DNA reads TGTGCCACCAGCAACGATAGGGTAGCAGATACGCAGTATTTT. Amino acid sequence: CATSNDRVADTQYF. This chain joins TRBV15 and TRBJ2-3, with unresolved D. Germline V gene sequence: CDR1 LNHNV, CDR2 YYDKDF (reference sequence). Trimming removed 4 bases at V and 4 bases at J, with 12 bases between. The CDR3 consists of 14 residues.

This clonotype was detected a few times. The V and J genes are TRBV18 and TRBJ2-7; the D gene is possibly TRBD2 (5 bases). V lost 0 bases, J lost 2 bases, and 8 bases lay in between. Germline V gene sequence: CDR1 KGHSH, CDR2 LQKENI. This CDR3 region has 14 residues. For the CDR3, the DNA is TGTGCCAGCTCACCACCCTACGGGACCTACGAGCAGTACTTC. Amino acid sequence: CASSPPYGTYEQYF.

The chain is built from TRBV4-1 and TRBJ2-6; 8 nucleotides line up with TRBD1. CDR1 and CDR2 (germline): MGHRA, YSYEKL. CDR3 length: 18 residues. V lost 1 base and J lost 4; bases outside the gene matches: 9. The CDR3 sequence is CASSQVSRGPRGANVLTF. The CDR3 nucleotides read TGCGCCAGCAGCCAAGTCAGCAGGGGGCCGCGAGGGGCCAACGTCCTGACTTTC.

This sequence joins TRBV12-3 or TRBV12-4 and TRBJ1-2; D call uncertain. V was cut by 1 base and J by 7 bases, with 7 bases left in between. The CDR3 is 12 amino acids. CDR3 amino acids: CASSLGAGGYTF. Here the CDR3 DNA reads TGTGCCAGCAGTTTAGGGGCGGGTGGCTACACCTTC.

The rearrangement joins TRBV7-2 to TRBJ1-1; D uncertain. Trimming stripped 0 bases from V and 0 bases from J, with 11 bases between. Germline V gene data show CDR1 as SGHTA and CDR2 as FQGNSA. The CDR3 has 16 amino acids. CDR3 protein: CASSLAGELMNTEAFF. Written as DNA, the CDR3 is TGTGCCAGCAGCTTAGCGGGAGAGCTCATGAACACTGAAGCTTTCTTT.

J is TRBJ2-2 and V is TRBV11-3; weak D call: TRBD2 (5 bases). The CDR3 runs 16 residues. The germline V and J ends were trimmed by 5 bases and 2 bases, with 15 bases remaining between them. Germline-derived CDR1 and CDR2 are SGHNT and YENEEA. CDR3 amino acids: CASSLPGLANTGELFF. Written as DNA, the CDR3 is TGTGCCAGCAGCCTCCCGGGCCTAGCCAACACCGGGGAGCTGTTTTTT.

The table lists this clonotype with a few counts. The rearrangement uses TRBV7-3 and TRBJ2-3; possible D gene TRBD1, 5 bases. V lost 2 bases, J lost 6 bases, and 9 bases lay in between. The CDR3 extends over 13 amino acids. Germline lookup yields CDR1 SGHTA and CDR2 FQGTGA. This chain's CDR3 is CASSLLGVDTQYF. The CDR3 nucleotides are TGTGCCAGCAGCTTATTAGGGGTTGATACGCAGTATTTT.

This clonotype was found many times. V gene TRBV4-1 combines with J gene TRBJ2-7, with 7 bases fitting TRBD2. CDR1 and CDR2 (germline): MGHRA, YSYEKL. This CDR3 is 17 amino acids long. Losses at the gene ends were 0 bases for V and 7 bases for J; bases not matched to a gene: 15. CDR3 amino acids: CASSQEGWSGMTLEQYF. DNA of the CDR3: TGCGCCAGCAGCCAAGAGGGGTGGAGCGGGATGACTTTGGAGCAGTACTTC.

In its sample, this clonotype was seen many times. The chain combines TRBV7-2 with TRBJ1-5; the D gene is possibly TRBD1 (6 bases). V was shortened by 2 bases and J by 1 base, with 9 bases between the two germline ends. This CDR3 is built from 15 residues. The germline V gene has CDR1 SGHTA and CDR2 FQGNSA. This CDR3 reads CASSLMGGSNQPQHF. In nucleotides, the CDR3 is TGTGCCAGCAGCTTAATGGGGGGCAGCAATCAGCCCCAGCATTTT.

This chain links TRBV23-1 with TRBJ1-4; D call uncertain. TRBV23-1 is assigned to the ORF class and has an uncertain function. V was pared by 3 bases and J by 5 bases, with 16 bases between. The CDR3 runs to 16 residues. DNA of the CDR3: TGCGCCAGCAGTCATCCGGGGAACAGCGGGAATGAAAAACTGTTTTTT. As protein: CASSHPGNSGNEKLFF.

This clonotype was seen a few times. The rearrangement links TRBV29-1 to TRBJ2-7; 11 bases are shared with TRBD2. CDR3 size: 13 residues. Germline CDR1 and CDR2: SQVTM and ANQGSEA. V was pared by 6 bases and J by 1 base, with 2 bases of the junction left unmatched. The CDR3 region is CSVRTSGSYEQYF. In DNA form, the CDR3 reads TGCAGCGTACGGACTAGCGGGTCCTACGAGCAGTACTTC.